The 32 T cell receptor beta chains below all came from one sample that was sequenced in a study of shared clonotypes between healthy human individuals. CD8 cells regarded as naive lacked CD45RO, were positively chosen for CCR7, and omitted terminally differentiated effector memory CD45RA+ cells. Here immunoSEQ multiplex PCR was the method, and the copy in TCRdb shows in-frame clones only, minus some. The data show around 550,000 clones, with approximately 95% seen just once and around 0.12% held by the top ten. The sample taken for sequencing was naive CD8+ T cells sorted from blood. Receptors originate from a woman aged 25 to 39 in good health.

This chain joins TRBV19 and TRBJ2-1; perhaps TRBD2 as D (5 bases). CDR3 length: 17 residues. Germline CDR1 reads LNHDA; CDR2 reads SQIVND (reference sequence). The V end lost 1 base, the J end lost 0 bases, and 13 bases lay between the germline ends. The CDR3 spells CASSIGPSGSSYNEQFF. The CDR3 DNA is TGTGCCAGTAGTATAGGGCCCTCGGGGAGCTCCTACAATGAGCAGTTCTTC.

The chain uses TRBV6-1 and TRBJ2-7; no clear D. This CDR3 is built from 14 residues. The germline V gene has CDR1 MNHNS and CDR2 SASEGT. Trimming stripped 3 bases from V and 3 bases from J, with 12 bases between. CDR3 loop: CASSEGPGNYEQYF. The DNA for the CDR3 is TGTGCCAGCAGTGAGGGTCCAGGAAACTACGAGCAGTACTTC.

The chain uses TRBV7-9 and TRBJ1-1; the D gene is possibly TRBD1 (5 bases). The germline V gene encodes CDR1 SEHNR and CDR2 FQNEAQ (reference sequence). The CDR3 is made up of 12 amino acids. Trimming took off 5 bases at V and 5 bases at J, with 9 bases between the two ends. CDR3 coding DNA: TGTGCCAGCAGCATTCAGGGAACTGAAGCTTTCTTT. The encoded protein is CASSIQGTEAFF. The variable domain in full, with the rest retrieved from reference TRBV7-9 and TRBJ1-1, is DTGVSQNPRHKITKRGQNVTFRCDPISEHNRLYWYRQTLGQGPEFLTYFQNEAQLEKSRLLSDRFSAERPKGSFSTLEIQRTEQGDSAMYLCASSIQGTEAFFGQGTRLTVV.

This clone was counted a single time. The chain joins TRBV27 to TRBJ2-7, with 8 bases fitting TRBD2. This CDR3 has 15 residues. Germline CDR1 is MNHEY and CDR2 is SMNVEV (reference sequence). V shed 5 bases, J shed 3 bases, and the junction held 9 bases outside the gene matches. CDR3 DNA sequence: TGTGCCAGCAGTCCCACGGGGGGGGCGGGCTACGAGCAGTACTTC. Protein product: CASSPTGGAGYEQYF.

V and J are TRBV29-1 and TRBJ1-2; 7 bases agree with TRBD1. J was trimmed by 5 bases and V by 5 bases; bases with no gene match: 5. Looked up from germline, CDR1 is SQVTM and CDR2 is ANQGSEA. The CDR3 has 12 residues. The CDR3 bases are TGCAGCGTTACGGACAGGTTGTATGGCTACACCTTC. Translation gives CSVTDRLYGYTF.

V usage is TRBV10-2 and J usage is TRBJ2-7; D is perhaps TRBD2 (5 bases). V was clipped by 4 bases and J by 0 bases, with 10 bases between them. The CDR3 has 14 amino acids. The germline V gene has CDR1 WSHSY and CDR2 SAAADI. The CDR3 here is CASSAVGSSYEQYF. CDR3 bases: TGCGCCAGCAGTGCAGTGGGGAGCTCCTACGAGCAGTACTTC.

The J gene is TRBJ2-6, the V gene TRBV5-6; the D gene is possibly TRBD1 (6 bases). Between the trimmed V and J ends, which lost 0 bases and 0 bases, there was a span of 13 bases. This CDR3 contains 18 residues. Germline loops: CDR1 SGHDT, CDR2 YYEEEE. The CDR3 here is CASSLGGRGLSGANVLTF. CDR3 coding DNA: TGTGCCAGCAGCTTGGGCGGCAGGGGCCTCTCTGGGGCCAACGTCCTGACTTTC.

V gene TRBV28 combines with J gene TRBJ2-1; the match to TRBD1 covers 10 bases. V shed 5 bases and J 6 bases; nucleotides not matched to a gene: 4. The length of the CDR3 is 14 residues. Germline CDR1 is MDHEN and CDR2 is SYDVKM. The CDR3 protein is CASSAGTGVNEQFF. DNA for the CDR3: TGTGCCAGCAGTGCCGGGACAGGGGTCAATGAGCAGTTCTTC.

V gene TRBV28 combines with J gene TRBJ2-3; D is perhaps TRBD2 (5 bases). This CDR3 region has 16 residues. Trimming removed 5 bases at V and 1 base at J, with 16 bases between. CDR1 is MDHEN, CDR2 SYDVKM, per germline. The CDR3 region is CASSTYGGAGTDTQYF. The DNA for the CDR3 is TGTGCCAGCAGTACCTATGGAGGTGCGGGCACAGATACGCAGTATTTT.

The chain is built from TRBV7-6 and TRBJ2-1; no firm D call. The CDR3 is 12 residues long. CDR1 and CDR2 (germline): SGHVS, FNYEAQ. V gave up 3 bases and J gave up 5 bases, with 5 bases separating them. CDR3 bases: TGTGCCAGCAGCTTGGAGAACAATGAGCAGTTCTTC. Translated: CASSLENNEQFF.

The chain recombines TRBV25-1 with TRBJ1-5, with D possibly TRBD1 on 5 matching bases. The germline V gene encodes CDR1 MGHDK and CDR2 SYGVNS. The germline V and J ends were trimmed by 5 bases and 6 bases, with 17 bases remaining between them. This CDR3 has 15 residues. CDR3 nucleotide sequence: TGTGCCAGCAGTAATCCTTCGGGGGGAGGTCAGCCCCAGCATTTT. As protein: CASSNPSGGGQPQHF.

The V and J genes are TRBV2 and TRBJ2-7, with TRBD2 matching over 12 bases. V shed 8 bases and J 5 bases; nucleotides not matched to a gene: 4. Germline CDR1 SNHLY, CDR2 FYNNEI. The CDR3 sequence is 13 residues long. The CDR3 region has the DNA TGTGCCAGCCAATGGACTAGCGGGGACGAGCAGTACTTC. It yields the protein CASQWTSGDEQYF.

The gene calls are TRBV4-1 and TRBJ2-7; TRBD2 might be the D (5 bases). Between the trimmed V and J ends, which lost 0 bases and 2 bases, there was a span of 20 bases. Per germline, CDR1 MGHRA and CDR2 YSYEKL. The CDR3 consists of 18 residues. This chain's CDR3 is CASSQEQSLSDLTYEQYF. CDR3 nucleotide sequence: TGCGCCAGCAGCCAAGAACAATCCCTTAGCGACCTTACCTACGAGCAGTACTTC.

The chain combines TRBV19 with TRBJ2-5; TRBD2 matches 10 bases. The CDR3 is 15 amino acids. CDR1 is LNHDA, CDR2 SQIVND, per germline (reference sequence). V trimming: 5 bases; J trimming: 2 bases; junction bases outside the gene matches: 5. The CDR3 reads CASSPQREGQETQYF. CDR3 DNA: TGTGCCAGTAGTCCCCAGCGGGAGGGACAAGAGACCCAGTACTTC.

The V gene is TRBV13, the J gene TRBJ2-5, with D perhaps TRBD1 (6 bases). The J call may not be correct, given that the DNA end is closer to TRBJ2-7. This CDR3 has 12 residues. From germline, CDR1 is PRHDT and CDR2 FYEKMQ (reference sequence). The CDR3 loop is CASSWGHDEQYF. CDR3 nucleotide sequence: TGTGCCAGCAGCTGGGGACACGACGAGCAGTACTTC.

J is TRBJ1-1 and V is TRBV28; possible D gene TRBD1, 6 bases. V shed 3 bases and J shed 2 bases, with 16 bases lying between them. The CDR3 runs to 16 residues. Germline values: CDR1 MDHEN, CDR2 SYDVKM. The CDR3 DNA reads as TGTGCCAGCAGTTTCCGAGGGAAGGGGGAAAACACTGAAGCTTTCTTT. Translated: CASSFRGKGENTEAFF.

The J gene is TRBJ1-4, the V gene TRBV11-2; 8 bases align to TRBD1. The germline V gene has CDR1 SGHAT and CDR2 FQNNGV. V shed 8 bases and J 5 bases; nucleotides not matched to a gene: 4. The CDR3 is made up of 13 amino acids. CDR3 sequence (DNA): TGTGCCAGCGGGGACAGGCAGAATGAAAAACTGTTTTTT. Encoded protein: CASGDRQNEKLFF.

This clone came up once. This chain uses TRBV15 with TRBJ1-4; D perhaps matches TRBD1 (5 bases). The CDR3 is 13 amino acids. The V end was cut by 7 bases, the J end by 8 bases, with 14 bases between. Per the germline V gene, CDR1 is LNHNV and CDR2 is YYDKDF (reference sequence). The CDR3 coding sequence is TGTGCCACCAAATTACCGGAGGGGGAAAAACTGTTTTTT. This sequence encodes CATKLPEGEKLFF.

The chain uses TRBV5-5 and TRBJ1-2; D gene ambiguous. The germline gives CDR1 SGHKS, CDR2 YYEKEE (reference sequence). V was cut by 0 bases and J by 5 bases, with 5 bases left in between. This CDR3 is 12 amino acids long. CDR3 protein: CASSLVGYGYTF. The CDR3 region has the DNA TGTGCCAGCAGCTTGGTGGGGTATGGCTACACCTTC.

The chain has TRBV7-2 and TRBJ2-7; D is possibly TRBD2 (5 bases). Germline values: CDR1 SGHTA, CDR2 FQGNSA. Trimming took off 3 bases at V and 2 bases at J, with 5 bases between the two ends. The CDR3 loop spans 12 amino acids. CDR3 bases: TGTGCCAGCAGCTTCGGGACCTACGAGCAGTACTTC. It is translated as CASSFGTYEQYF.

The chain couples TRBV28 to TRBJ2-5; TRBD2 aligns across 8 bases. J was trimmed by 3 bases and V by 5 bases; bases with no gene match: 11. Germline V gives CDR1 MDHEN, CDR2 SYDVKM. This CDR3 comprises 16 residues. CDR3 in amino acids: CASSPTSGLWEETQYF. CDR3 DNA: TGTGCCAGCAGTCCTACTAGCGGACTCTGGGAAGAGACCCAGTACTTC.

This clone was counted a single time. This rearrangement joins TRBV4-1 to TRBJ2-3, with TRBD2 matching over 9 bases. J was trimmed by 4 bases and V by 3 bases; bases with no gene match: 11. This CDR3 comprises 17 residues. Germline CDR1 reads MGHRA; CDR2 reads YSYEKL. The CDR3 here is CASSQGGREGHADTQYF. CDR3 sequence (DNA): TGCGCCAGCAGCCAGGGCGGGCGGGAGGGCCATGCAGATACGCAGTATTTT.

For the CDR3, the DNA is TGTGCCAGCAGCGGAGATGGGACTAGCGGGACGAGCTCCTACAATGAGCAGTTCTTC. Translated, it gives CASSGDGTSGTSSYNEQFF. The chain combines TRBV7-8 with TRBJ2-1, with 13 bases aligning to TRBD2. J lost 0 bases, V lost 5 bases, and 10 bases had no gene match. Germline V gene data show CDR1 as SGHVS and CDR2 as FQNEAQ. The CDR3 is made up of 19 amino acids.

V gene TRBV19 combines with J gene TRBJ1-5; D call uncertain. This CDR3 comprises 14 residues. V was shortened by 3 bases and J by 3 bases, with 9 bases between the two germline ends. The germline CDR1 and CDR2 sequences are LNHDA and SQIVND (reference sequence). The CDR3 DNA reads TGTGCCAGTAGTATGTGGGAAGACAATCAGCCCCAGCATTTT. Its translation is CASSMWEDNQPQHF.

The chain carries TRBV7-6 and TRBJ1-1; D call uncertain. The CDR3 spans 14 residues. Germline values: CDR1 SGHVS, CDR2 FNYEAQ. The V end was cut by 5 bases, the J end by 6 bases, with 16 bases between. The chain's CDR3 is CASSRTGPTSEAFF. In DNA, the CDR3 is TGTGCCAGCAGCCGGACTGGTCCGACCTCTGAAGCTTTCTTT.

This chain joins TRBV14 and TRBJ2-2, with a weak D call TRBD2 (5 bases). The CDR3 spans 15 residues. V was clipped by 1 base and J by 4 bases, with 10 bases between them. Looked up from germline, CDR1 is SGHDN and CDR2 is FVKESK. CDR3 protein: CASSQVGLSTGELFF. The CDR3 DNA reads TGTGCCAGCAGCCAAGTTGGACTCTCCACCGGGGAGCTGTTTTTT.

This chain joins TRBV2 and TRBJ1-1; maybe TRBD1 (5 bases). V lost 7 bases, J lost 4 bases, and 16 bases lay in between. The CDR3 is 14 amino acids. Germline CDR1 is SNHLY and CDR2 is FYNNEI. The CDR3 DNA sequence: TGTGCCAGCACCTTACCCCAGGGAGGCACTGAAGCTTTCTTT. Translated, it gives CASTLPQGGTEAFF.

The chain uses TRBV28 and TRBJ2-2; D uncertain. CDR1 is MDHEN, CDR2 SYDVKM, per germline. This CDR3 comprises 14 residues. With 5 bases removed from V and 3 bases from J, the gap between germline ends came to 10 bases. The CDR3 bases are TGTGCCAGCAGTCTACCCCGGGACACCGGGGAGCTGTTTTTT. This gives the protein CASSLPRDTGELFF.

This chain connects TRBV7-9 to TRBJ2-2; D ambiguous. The ends were cut back, 7 bases at V and 6 bases at J, with 12 bases in the middle. The germline V gene encodes CDR1 SEHNR and CDR2 FQNEAQ (reference sequence). CDR3 length: 13 amino acids. CDR3 nucleotide sequence: TGTGCCAGCATAGGCGGTGGGGCCGGGGAGCTGTTTTTT. Protein sequence: CASIGGGAGELFF.

V gene TRBV10-1 combines with J gene TRBJ2-2, with a possible D match to TRBD1 (6 bases). The CDR3 loop spans 14 amino acids. Looked up from germline, CDR1 is WNHNN and CDR2 is SYGVQD (reference sequence). The germline V and J ends were trimmed by 6 bases and 5 bases, with 13 bases remaining between them. CDR3 bases: TGCGCCAGCAGGGAGAACAGGGAAACCGGGGAGCTGTTTTTT. Its protein product is CASRENRETGELFF.

The chain uses TRBV7-3 and TRBJ2-1, with a weak D call TRBD2 (6 bases). The germline V and J ends were trimmed by 5 bases and 3 bases, with 14 bases remaining between them. CDR1 and CDR2 from the germline V gene are SGHTA and FQGTGA. This CDR3 is 15 amino acids long. The CDR3 DNA follows: TGTGCCAGCAGCCTCGGGGGAGATTACTACAATGAGCAGTTCTTC. It is translated as CASSLGGDYYNEQFF.

This sequence joins TRBV27 and TRBJ2-1; 7 bases are a match to TRBD1. With V trimmed by 5 bases and J by 8 bases, 6 bases remained unmatched. Germline CDR1 MNHEY, CDR2 SMNVEV (reference sequence). CDR3 length: 13 amino acids. Written as DNA, the CDR3 is TGTGCCAGCAGTGGAATCCAGGGGGATGAGCAGTTCTTC. The encoded protein is CASSGIQGDEQFF.